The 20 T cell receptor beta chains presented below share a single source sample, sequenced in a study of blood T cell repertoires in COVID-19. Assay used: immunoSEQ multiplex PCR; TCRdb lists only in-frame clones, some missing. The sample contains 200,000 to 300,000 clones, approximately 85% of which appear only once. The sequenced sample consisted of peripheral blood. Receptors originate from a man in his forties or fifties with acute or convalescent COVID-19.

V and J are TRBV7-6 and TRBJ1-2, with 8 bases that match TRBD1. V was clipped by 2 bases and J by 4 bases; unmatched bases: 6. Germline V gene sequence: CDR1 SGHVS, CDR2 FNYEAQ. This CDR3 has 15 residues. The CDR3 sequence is CASSLQSGGAYGYTF. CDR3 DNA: TGTGCCAGCAGCTTACAGTCAGGGGGCGCCTATGGCTACACCTTC.

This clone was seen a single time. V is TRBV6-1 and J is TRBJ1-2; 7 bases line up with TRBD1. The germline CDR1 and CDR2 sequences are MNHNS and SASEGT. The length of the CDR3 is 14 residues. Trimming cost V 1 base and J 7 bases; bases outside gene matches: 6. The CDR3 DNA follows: TGTGCCAGCAGTGAAGTTGCGACAGGGTTTGGCTACACCTTC. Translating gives CASSEVATGFGYTF.

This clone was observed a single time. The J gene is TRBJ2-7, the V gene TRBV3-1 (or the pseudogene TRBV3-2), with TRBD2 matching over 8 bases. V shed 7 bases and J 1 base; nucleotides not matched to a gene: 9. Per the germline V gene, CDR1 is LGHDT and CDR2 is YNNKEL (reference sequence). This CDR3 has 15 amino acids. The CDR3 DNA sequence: TGTGCCAGCATGCATGCGGGAGGTCCTTCCTACGAGCAGTACTTC. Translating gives CASMHAGGPSYEQYF.

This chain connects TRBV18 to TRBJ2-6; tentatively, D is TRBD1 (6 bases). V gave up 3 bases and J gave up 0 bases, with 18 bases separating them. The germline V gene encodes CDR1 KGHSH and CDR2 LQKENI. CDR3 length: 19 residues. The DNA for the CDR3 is TGTGCCAGCTCACCTAGAACCGGGACATTTAGCTCTGGGGCCAACGTCCTGACTTTC. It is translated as CASSPRTGTFSSGANVLTF.

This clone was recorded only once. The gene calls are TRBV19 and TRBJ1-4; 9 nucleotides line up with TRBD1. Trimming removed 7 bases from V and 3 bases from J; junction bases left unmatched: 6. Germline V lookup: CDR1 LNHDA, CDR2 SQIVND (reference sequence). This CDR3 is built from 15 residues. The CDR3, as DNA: TGTGCCAGTACCGAACAGGGGGCTGCTAATGAAAAACTGTTTTTT. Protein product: CASTEQGAANEKLFF.

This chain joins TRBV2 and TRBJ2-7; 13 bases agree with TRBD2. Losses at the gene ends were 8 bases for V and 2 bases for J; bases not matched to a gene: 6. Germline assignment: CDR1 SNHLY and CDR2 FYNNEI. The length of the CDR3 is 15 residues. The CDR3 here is CASGELAGGPYEQYF. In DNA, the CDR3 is TGTGCCAGCGGGGAACTAGCGGGGGGGCCCTACGAGCAGTACTTC.

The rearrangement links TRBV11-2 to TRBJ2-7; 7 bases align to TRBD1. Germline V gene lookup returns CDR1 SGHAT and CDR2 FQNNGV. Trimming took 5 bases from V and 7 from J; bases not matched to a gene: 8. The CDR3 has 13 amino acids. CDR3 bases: TGTGCCAGCAGCCTGTGGACAGGTGGAGAGCAGTACTTC. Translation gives CASSLWTGGEQYF.

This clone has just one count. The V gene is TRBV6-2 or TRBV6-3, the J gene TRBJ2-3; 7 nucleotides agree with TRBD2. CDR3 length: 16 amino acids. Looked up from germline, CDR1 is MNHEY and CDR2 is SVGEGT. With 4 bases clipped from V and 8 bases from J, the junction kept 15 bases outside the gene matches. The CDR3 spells CASSSPPSGTFFTQYF. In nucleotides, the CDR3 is TGTGCCAGCAGTTCCCCCCCTAGCGGCACCTTCTTTACGCAGTATTTT.

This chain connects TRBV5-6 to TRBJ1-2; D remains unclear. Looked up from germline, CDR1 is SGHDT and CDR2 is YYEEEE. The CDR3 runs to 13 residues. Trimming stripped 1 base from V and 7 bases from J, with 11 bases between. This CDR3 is CASSLWSEAGYTF. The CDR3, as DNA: TGTGCCAGCAGCTTGTGGTCAGAGGCTGGCTACACCTTC.

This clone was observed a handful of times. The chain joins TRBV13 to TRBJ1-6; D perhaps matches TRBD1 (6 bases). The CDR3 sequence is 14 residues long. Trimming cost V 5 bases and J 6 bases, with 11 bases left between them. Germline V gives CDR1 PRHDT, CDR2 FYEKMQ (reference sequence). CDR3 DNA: TGTGCCAGCAGCCCTTGGACAGCTAATTCACCCCTCCACTTT. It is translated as CASSPWTANSPLHF.

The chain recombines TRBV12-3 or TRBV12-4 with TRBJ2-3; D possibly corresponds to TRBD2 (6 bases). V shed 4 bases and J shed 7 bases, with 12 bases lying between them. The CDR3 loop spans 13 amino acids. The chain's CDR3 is CASSSTSLNTQYF. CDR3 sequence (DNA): TGTGCCAGCAGTTCAACTAGCCTGAATACGCAGTATTTT.

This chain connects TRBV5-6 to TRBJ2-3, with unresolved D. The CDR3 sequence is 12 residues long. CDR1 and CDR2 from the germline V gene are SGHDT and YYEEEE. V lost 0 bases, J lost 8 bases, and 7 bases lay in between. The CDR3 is CASSLERFTQYF. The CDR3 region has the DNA TGTGCCAGCAGCTTGGAGCGCTTTACGCAGTATTTT. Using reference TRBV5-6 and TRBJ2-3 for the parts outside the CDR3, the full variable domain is DAGVTQSPTHLIKTRGQQVTLRCSPKSGHDTVSWYQQALGQGPQFIFQYYEEEERQRGNFPDRFSGHQFPNYSSELNVNALLLGDSALYLCASSLERFTQYFGPGTRLTVL.

The CDR3 loop is CASSQRQGGSGNTIYF. DNA of the CDR3: TGTGCCAGCAGCCAAAGACAGGGGGGTTCTGGAAACACCATATATTTT. This chain connects TRBV5-4 to TRBJ1-3; TRBD1 aligns across 9 bases. The V gene end was trimmed by 4 bases and the J gene end by 1 base; junction bases not matched to a gene: 6. This CDR3 comprises 16 residues. In germline, CDR1 is SGHNT, CDR2 YYREEE (reference sequence).

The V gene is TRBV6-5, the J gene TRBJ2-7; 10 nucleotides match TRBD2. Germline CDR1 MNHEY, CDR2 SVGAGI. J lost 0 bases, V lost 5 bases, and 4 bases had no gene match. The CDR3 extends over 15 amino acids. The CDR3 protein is CASSRGLADSYEQYF. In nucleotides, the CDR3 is TGTGCCAGCAGTAGAGGACTAGCGGACTCCTACGAGCAGTACTTC.

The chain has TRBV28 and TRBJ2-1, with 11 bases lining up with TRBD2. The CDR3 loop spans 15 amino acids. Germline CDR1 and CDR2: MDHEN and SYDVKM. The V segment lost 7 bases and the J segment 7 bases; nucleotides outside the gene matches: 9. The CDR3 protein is CASTVLAGVGNEQFF. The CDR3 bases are TGTGCCAGCACCGTACTAGCGGGAGTAGGTAATGAGCAGTTCTTC.

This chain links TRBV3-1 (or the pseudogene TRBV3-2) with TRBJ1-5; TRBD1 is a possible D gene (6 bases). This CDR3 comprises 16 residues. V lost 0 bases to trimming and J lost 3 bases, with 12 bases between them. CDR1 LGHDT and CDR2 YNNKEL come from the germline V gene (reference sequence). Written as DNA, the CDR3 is TGTGCCAGCAGCCAAGATGGGGGCCGCTTCAATCAGCCCCAGCATTTT. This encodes CASSQDGGRFNQPQHF.

The DNA for the CDR3 is TGCGCCAGCAGCCGTCCCGGGACAAGGAATGGCTACACCTTC. Translating gives CASSRPGTRNGYTF. V gene TRBV4-1 combines with J gene TRBJ1-2; weak D call: TRBD1 (6 bases). CDR3 length: 14 amino acids. V lost 4 bases and J lost 6, with 15 bases in between. Germline V gene sequence: CDR1 MGHRA, CDR2 YSYEKL.

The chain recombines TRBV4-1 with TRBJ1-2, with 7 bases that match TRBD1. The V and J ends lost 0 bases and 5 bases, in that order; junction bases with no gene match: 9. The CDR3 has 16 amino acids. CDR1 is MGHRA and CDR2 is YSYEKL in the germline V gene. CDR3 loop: CASSQEGAGGLYGYTF. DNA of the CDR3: TGCGCCAGCAGCCAAGAGGGGGCAGGGGGGTTGTATGGCTACACCTTC.

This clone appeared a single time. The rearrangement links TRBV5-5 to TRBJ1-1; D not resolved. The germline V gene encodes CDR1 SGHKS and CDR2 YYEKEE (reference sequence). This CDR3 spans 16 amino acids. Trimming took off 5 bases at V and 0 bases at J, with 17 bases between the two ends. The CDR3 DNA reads TGTGCCAGCAGAGCCGCGACAAGTAATATGAACACTGAAGCTTTCTTT. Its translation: CASRAATSNMNTEAFF.

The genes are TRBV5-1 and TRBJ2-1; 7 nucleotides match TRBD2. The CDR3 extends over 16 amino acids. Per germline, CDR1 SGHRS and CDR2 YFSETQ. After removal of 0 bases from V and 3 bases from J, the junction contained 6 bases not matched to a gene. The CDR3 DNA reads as TGCGCCAGCAGCTTGGAAAAGCGGGAACTCTACAATGAGCAGTTCTTC. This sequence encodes CASSLEKRELYNEQFF.